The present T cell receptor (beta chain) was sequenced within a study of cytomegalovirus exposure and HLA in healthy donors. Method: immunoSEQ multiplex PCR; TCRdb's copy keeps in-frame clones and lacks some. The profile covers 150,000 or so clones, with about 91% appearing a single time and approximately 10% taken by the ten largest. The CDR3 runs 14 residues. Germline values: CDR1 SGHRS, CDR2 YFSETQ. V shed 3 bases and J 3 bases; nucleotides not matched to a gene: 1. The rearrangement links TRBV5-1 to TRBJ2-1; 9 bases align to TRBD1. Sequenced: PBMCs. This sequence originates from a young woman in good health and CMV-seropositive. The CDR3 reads CASSSGQGYNEQFF. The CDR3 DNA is TGCGCCAGCAGCTCGGGACAGGGCTACAATGAGCAGTTCTTC.